The text below deals with one T cell receptor (beta chain). One end of the junction does not line up with germline, which may come from a read error. The CDR3 covers 18 residues. The V gene's germline CDR1 is SGHAT and CDR2 FQNNGV. The data were obtained in a study of tumor-infiltrating lymphocytes in primary liver carcinoma. Germline DNA was also extracted, with blood RNA taken from unsorted whole blood. The study enrolled treatment-naive patients with chronic HBV infection. The investigators made TCR beta cDNA from approximately 510 ng total RNA, using a constant-region primer. Generation of the TCR beta libraries relied on three nested multiplex PCR rounds using slightly modified ARM-PCR. Each of the first two PCR rounds ran approximately 9 cycles with TRBV1-TRBV30 forward and C-beta reverse primers. TCRdb ran MiXCR on the multiplex PCR reads and lists one entry per CDR3 protein. The sample includes approximately 300,000 distinct CDR3 sequences, about 60% seen only once; the top ten take approximately 9%.

This TCR was sampled from a man in his forties with primary liver carcinoma and hepatitis B virus infection. Source material: peripheral blood. The V gene is TRBV11-2, the J gene TRBJ2-1, with 8 bases matching TRBD1. The CDR3 DNA sequence: TGTGCCAGCAGCCCATGGTTCCTGCAGGGGGCTAATTACACTGAGCAGTTCTTC. Translated: CASSPWFLQGANYTEQFF.